The clone carrying this TCR beta chain has a count of ten or more. Its antigen is undetermined. This CDR3 contains 13 residues. Germline V gene sequence: CDR1 SNHLY, CDR2 FYNNEI. The V gene end was trimmed by 6 bases and the J gene end by 4 bases; junction bases not matched to a gene: 5. TCRdb reprocessed the reads via MiXCR and lists one record per CDR3 protein. This table has about 80,000 distinct CDR3 sequences, roughly 3.5% appearing once. The sample comes from a study of T cell repertoires in cytomegalovirus infection. Study information: CMV infection together with matching HLA type was indicated by public TCR beta signatures.

Study observations and caveats: Carriage of CMV together with the relevant HLA was identifiable through cumulative public TCR beta family frequency. Clonotype analysis showed dominance of the ex vivo response by HLA-C-restricted CMV-specific TCR beta clonotypes.

This rearrangement joins TRBV2 to TRBJ1-2; 7 nucleotides align to TRBD1. The source material was PBMCs. The receptor's source is a human donor in good health (CMV status not recorded). Some clones in this sample may be carry-over from other donors' samples. As DNA, the CDR3 is TGTGCCAGCAGCGAGACAGGGCTCTATGGCTACACCTTC. This sequence encodes CASSETGLYGYTF.